These 8 T cell receptor beta chains were sequenced from one sample in a study of cytomegalovirus exposure and HLA in healthy donors. The study ran its PCR with 60 Vbeta and 13 Jbeta primers. Data came from immunoSEQ multiplex PCR; TCRdb stores just in-frame clones and leaves some out. The sample yields about 130,000 clones, 75% to 85% seen once. Sequenced sample: PBMCs. The source is a woman aged 40-49 years in good health and CMV-seronegative.

V gene TRBV5-1 combines with J gene TRBJ2-3; 7 bases are a match to TRBD2. The CDR3 sequence is 17 residues long. With 3 bases clipped from V and 3 bases from J, the junction kept 13 bases outside the gene matches. The germline V gene has CDR1 SGHRS and CDR2 YFSETQ. The CDR3 region is CASSWVYDGGGTDTQYF. The CDR3 nucleotides are TGCGCCAGCAGCTGGGTGTATGACGGCGGGGGAACAGATACGCAGTATTTT.

The chain uses TRBV7-9 and TRBJ1-2; 12 positions agree with TRBD1. From germline, CDR1 is SEHNR and CDR2 FQNEAQ (reference sequence). V was clipped by 4 bases and J by 13 bases; unmatched bases: 10. The CDR3 contains 14 residues. This chain's CDR3 is CASSYGMGQGALTF. CDR3 DNA: TGTGCCAGCAGCTACGGAATGGGACAGGGGGCCCTCACCTTC.

This rearrangement joins TRBV10-1 to TRBJ1-1; 11 nucleotides match TRBD1. This CDR3 is 17 amino acids long. Germline CDR1 reads WNHNN; CDR2 reads SYGVQD (reference sequence). The junction had 6 bases not matched to a gene; V was cut back by 3 bases and J by 0 bases. The CDR3 coding sequence is TGCGCCAGCAGTGACTTCGGACAGGGGGCAATGAACACTGAAGCTTTCTTT. Protein product: CASSDFGQGAMNTEAFF.

This chain uses TRBV15 with TRBJ1-2, with D perhaps matching TRBD1 (5 bases). From germline, CDR1 is LNHNV and CDR2 YYDKDF (reference sequence). The CDR3 is 15 residues long. V lost 0 bases and J 4 bases, leaving 12 bases between the germline ends. In DNA form, the CDR3 reads TGTGCCACCAGCAGAGATGGGGCACGAAGCTATGGCTACACCTTC. This codes for CATSRDGARSYGYTF. Combining the CDR3 with reference TRBV15 and TRBJ1-2 gives the whole variable domain DAMVIQNPRYQVTQFGKPVTLSCSQTLNHNVMYWYQQKSSQAPKLLFHYYDKDFNNEADTPDNFQSRRPNTSFCFLDIRSPGLGDTAMYLCATSRDGARSYGYTFGSGTRLTVV.

The J gene is TRBJ2-1, the V gene TRBV20-1, with D tentatively TRBD2 (7 bases). The CDR3 runs 11 residues. Trimming took 5 bases from V and 15 from J, leaving 17 bases between them. Germline V gives CDR1 DFQATT, CDR2 SNEGSKA (reference sequence). CDR3 DNA sequence: TGCAGTGCTGGGGGGGGACAAGGAGCGTTCTTC. Protein product: CSAGGGQGAFF.

The chain has TRBV7-9 and TRBJ2-7; tentatively, D is TRBD1 (6 bases). Germline V gene lookup returns CDR1 SEHNR and CDR2 FQNEAQ (reference sequence). V lost 5 bases to trimming and J lost 3 bases, with 8 bases between them. The CDR3 consists of 12 residues. The CDR3 nucleotides read TGTGCCAGCAGCCCCAGGGGCTACGAGCAGTACTTC. Protein: CASSPRGYEQYF.

This chain connects TRBV6-4 to TRBJ2-2, with D possibly matching TRBD2 (6 bases). The CDR3 has 15 amino acids. CDR1 is MRHNA and CDR2 is SNTAGT in the germline V gene. Trimming took 3 bases from V and 3 from J, leaving 11 bases between them. CDR3 region: CASSERGYDTGELFF. Here the CDR3 DNA reads TGTGCCAGCAGTGAACGGGGGTATGACACCGGGGAGCTGTTTTTT.

V gene TRBV6-6 combines with J gene TRBJ1-2; D is perhaps TRBD1 (5 bases). Germline CDR1 MNHNY, CDR2 SVGAGI (reference sequence). This CDR3 contains 15 residues. V lost 5 bases and J 4 bases, leaving 17 bases between the germline ends. CDR3 sequence (DNA): TGTGCCAGCAGTCCCACCTCCACAGGAGTCTATGGCTACACCTTC. Translating gives CASSPTSTGVYGYTF.